A selection of T cell receptor beta chains follows, all from one sample in a study of T-cell reconstitution after alpha-beta-depleted transplantation in children. TCRdb re-derived calls from the PCR reads in MiXCR, one entry per CDR3 protein. There are almost 500,000 distinct CDR3 sequences in the sample; roughly 10% occur only once, and about 2.1% lies in the top ten. Here the sequenced sample was PBMCs, taken before TCRalphabeta/CD19-depleted stem cell transplant. Source of these receptors: a child under 10 years old with inherited bone marrow failure, due to receive a stem cell transplant. Both conserved end residues are part of each CDR3. The D gene is left open where the match is weak. Not every row has a clone size; where given, it reads once, few, many or a size class.

>TRBD2|-|TRBV6-6|TRBJ2-5
TGTGCCAGCAGTTACAGCGGGAAAGACACCCAGTACTTC
CASSYSGKDTQYF
>TRBD1|many|TRBV27|TRBJ1-1
TGTGCCAGCAGTTCTCTTTCACGTCGACAGGGGATGAACACTGAAGCTTTCTTT
CASSSLSRRQGMNTEAFF
>-|many|TRBV6-2/TRBV6-3|TRBJ2-7
TGTGCCAGCAGTGGGTTTCTGCGGGCCCTCTCCTACGAGCAGTACTTC
CASSGFLRALSYEQYF
>-|many|TRBV20-1|TRBJ2-7
TGCAGTGCTAGTCGGGTCTCAACTCCAGACCAGAACTTC
CSASRVSTPDQNF
>-|few|TRBV5-1|TRBJ2-6
TGCGCCAGCACCACAACAGGGTCGGGAACTGGGGCCAACGTCCTGACTTTC
CASTTTGSGTGANVLTF
>TRBD2|many|TRBV13|TRBJ2-3
TGTGCCAGCAGCTTGGGAACTAGCGGGAGTATTGGGGATACGCAGTATTTT
CASSLGTSGSIGDTQYF
>TRBD1|many|TRBV7-2|TRBJ2-5
TGTGCCAGCAGCTTCTTCTCAGCCGAGGGGGCGGAGACCCAGTACTTC
CASSFFSAEGAETQYF
>TRBD2|many|TRBV4-3|TRBJ2-1
TGCGCCAGCAGCCAAGATTTAGGCTTAGCGGGACGGGATGAGCAGTTCTTC
CASSQDLGLAGRDEQFF
>-|many|TRBV30|TRBJ2-2
TGTGCCGGGGGGAGCACCGGGGAGCTGTTTTTT
CAGGSTGELFF
>TRBD2|many|TRBV29-1|TRBJ2-1
TGCAGCGTTCCTAGCGGACGTGGGGGTGAGCAGTTCTTC
CSVPSGRGGEQFF
>TRBD1|many|TRBV29-1|TRBJ2-7
TGCAGCGTGTGGGGACAGGGCTCCTCCTACGAGCAGTACTTC
CSVWGQGSSYEQYF
>TRBD2|many|TRBV4-3|TRBJ2-1
TGCGCCAGCAGCCCCCTCCGACTAGCGGGAATCAATGAGCAGTTCTTC
CASSPLRLAGINEQFF
>TRBD2|many|TRBV6-2/TRBV6-3|TRBJ2-7
TGTGCCAGCAGCCGCGGACTAGCGGGAGGCTACGAGCAGTACTTC
CASSRGLAGGYEQYF
>TRBD2|many|TRBV4-3|TRBJ2-1
TGCGCCAGCAGCCAAGCTATCCGGACTAGCGACAATGAGCAGTTCTTC
CASSQAIRTSDNEQFF
>TRBD2|-|TRBV5-1|TRBJ2-1
TGCGCCAGCAGCTTGGCGGCTAGCGGGAGGGCCGTCTACAATGAGCAGTTCTTC
CASSLAASGRAVYNEQFF
>-|many|TRBV3-1|TRBJ2-2
TGTGCCAGCAGCCAAGGGTCGGGGTTCGGGGAGCTGTTTTTT
CASSQGSGFGELFF
>-|-|TRBV5-1|TRBJ2-1
TGCGCCAGCAGCCCCGGGGCGGACTCCTACAATGAGCAGTTCTTC
CASSPGADSYNEQFF
>-|many|TRBV12-3/TRBV12-4|TRBJ2-7
TGTGCCAGCAGTCCGAACCGTGAGCAGTACTTC
CASSPNREQYF